This entry lists 16 T cell receptor beta chains sequenced from one sample in a study of patients and donors after allogeneic stem cell transplantation. TCRdb independently ran MiXCR on the RT-PCR reads; one entry per CDR3 protein. This sample yields about 40,000 distinct CDR3 sequences, of which under 40% are seen a single time; around 72% belongs to the top ten. Sequencing was carried out using blood, either unsorted or a sorted T cell fraction (not recorded which). The source is a human donor who was either an allogeneic HSCT recipient or a stem cell or donor lymphocyte infusion donor (not recorded which). It is not recorded whose cells these are; they may come from a transplant donor.

The gene calls are TRBV10-3 and TRBJ1-2; no clear D gene. Germline CDR1 and CDR2: ENHRY and SYGVKD. This CDR3 is 14 amino acids long. V lost 0 bases to trimming and J lost 7 bases, with 12 bases between them. CDR3 sequence (DNA): TGTGCCATCAGTGAGTCCGTCACCTCCCGTGGCTACACCTTC. Its translation: CAISESVTSRGYTF.

The chain joins TRBV7-2 to TRBJ2-1; the D is unclear. V lost 2 bases, J lost 4 bases, and 33 bases lay in between. The CDR3 has 22 amino acids. Germline CDR1 and CDR2: SGHTA and FQGNSA. The CDR3 DNA sequence: TGTGCCAGCAGCTTATTTAGATTAAGTCGCCCAGCCCGGGCCAGAGGATACAATGAGCAGTTCTTC. Translated: CASSLFRLSRPARARGYNEQFF.

The chain joins TRBV27 to TRBJ2-7, with D perhaps matching TRBD2 (6 bases). The CDR3 is 15 residues long. The germline V and J ends were trimmed by 4 bases and 6 bases, with 19 bases remaining between them. From germline, CDR1 is MNHEY and CDR2 SMNVEV (reference sequence). Here the CDR3 DNA reads TGTGCCAGCAGTTCCCTCCGGGGGACCCCCCTCGAGCAGTACTTC. Protein sequence: CASSSLRGTPLEQYF.

This clonotype has ten or more counts. V usage is TRBV10-3 and J usage is TRBJ1-1; no clear D gene. This CDR3 spans 15 amino acids. Trimming removed 3 bases at V and 3 bases at J, with 14 bases between. The germline V gene has CDR1 ENHRY and CDR2 SYGVKD. This chain's CDR3 is CAISDRTGMDTEAFF. The CDR3 bases are TGTGCCATCAGTGATAGGACGGGGATGGACACTGAAGCTTTCTTT.

The CDR3 here is CASSLDAHNQPQHF. In DNA form, the CDR3 reads TGTGCCAGCAGCTTAGACGCCCACAATCAGCCCCAGCATTTT. This chain uses TRBV7-9 with TRBJ1-5; D uncertain. The CDR3 runs to 14 residues. V was pared by 1 base and J by 3 bases, with 7 bases between. Germline V lookup: CDR1 SEHNR, CDR2 FQNEAQ (reference sequence).

This clonotype was recorded a few times. This rearrangement joins TRBV5-1 to TRBJ1-5, with TRBD1 matching 8 bases. This CDR3 has 17 amino acids. Germline V gene sequence: CDR1 SGHRS, CDR2 YFSETQ. V lost 4 bases, J lost 1 base, and 10 bases stayed unmatched. The CDR3 DNA reads TGCGCCAGCAGCCCGACAGGGGTCGTAAACAGCAATCAGCCCCAGCATTTT. This translates into CASSPTGVVNSNQPQHF.

This clonotype occurred a few times. J is TRBJ1-5 and V is TRBV10-3; the match to TRBD1 covers 7 bases. The CDR3 spans 13 residues. The germline gives CDR1 ENHRY, CDR2 SYGVKD. V was clipped by 11 bases and J by 1 base; unmatched bases: 5. CDR3 region: CAATGASNQPQHF. CDR3 bases: TGTGCCGCCACAGGGGCGAGCAATCAGCCCCAGCATTTT.

The V gene is TRBV4-2, the J gene TRBJ2-3; 7 bases are shared with TRBD2. Germline V gene lookup returns CDR1 LGHNA and CDR2 YNFKEQ. There are 15 residues in the CDR3. With 4 bases clipped from V and 3 bases from J, the junction kept 7 bases outside the gene matches. The CDR3 nucleotides read TGTGCCAGCAGCCCGGGACTAATGTGGACAGATACGCAGTATTTT. Residues: CASSPGLMWTDTQYF.

This clonotype was found a few times. This sequence joins TRBV12-3 or TRBV12-4 and TRBJ1-3; D remains unclear. Trimming shortened V by 4 bases and J by 3 bases, and 13 bases separated the two germline ends. The CDR3 sequence is 15 residues long. The DNA for the CDR3 is TGTGCCAGCAGTTCCCCGGGCGGGGATGGAAACACCATATATTTT. Its protein product is CASSSPGGDGNTIYF.

The rearrangement uses TRBV6-5 and TRBJ1-3; D unresolved. The V and J ends lost 3 bases and 3 bases respectively, with 0 bases between them. Germline V gene data show CDR1 as MNHEY and CDR2 as SVGAGI. The CDR3 is made up of 11 amino acids. For the CDR3, the DNA is TGTGCCAGCAGTTATGGAAACACCATATATTTT. This codes for CASSYGNTIYF.

This chain links TRBV7-9 with TRBJ1-1; D is unresolved. Between the trimmed V and J ends, which lost 5 bases and 5 bases, there was a span of 15 bases. The CDR3 sequence is 14 residues long. The germline V gene has CDR1 SEHNR and CDR2 FQNEAQ (reference sequence). The CDR3 nucleotides read TGTGCCAGCAGCCTCCCAGGAGGGAGTACTGAAGCTTTCTTT. The encoded protein is CASSLPGGSTEAFF.

This clonotype was found many times. The chain joins TRBV13 to TRBJ1-2, with 7 nucleotides matching TRBD1. This CDR3 spans 12 amino acids. CDR1 is PRHDT and CDR2 is FYEKMQ in the germline V gene (reference sequence). V shed 4 bases and J 8 bases; nucleotides not matched to a gene: 4. The CDR3 is CASSSDRRGYTF. The DNA of the CDR3 is TGTGCCAGCAGCTCGGACAGGCGAGGCTACACCTTC.

This chain links TRBV20-1 with TRBJ1-6, with TRBD1 matching 10 bases. The CDR3 covers 13 residues. Germline V lookup: CDR1 DFQATT, CDR2 SNEGSKA (reference sequence). With 5 bases clipped from V and 10 bases from J, the junction kept 5 bases outside the gene matches. This CDR3 reads CSAVRDRGSPLHF. The DNA of the CDR3 is TGCAGTGCTGTCCGGGACAGGGGATCACCCCTCCACTTT.

In this sample, this clonotype turned up many times. The chain recombines TRBV12-3 or TRBV12-4 with TRBJ1-1; D call uncertain. Trimming shortened V by 6 bases and J by 6 bases, and 11 bases separated the two germline ends. This CDR3 contains 12 residues. In DNA form, the CDR3 reads TGTGCCAGCAGCCTCTTCAAACCTGAAGCTTTCTTT. This codes for CASSLFKPEAFF.

This clonotype turned up a few times. The chain recombines TRBV6-4 with TRBJ2-5, with 11 bases aligning to TRBD1. Germline CDR1 MRHNA, CDR2 SNTAGT. The V segment lost 2 bases and the J segment 8 bases; nucleotides outside the gene matches: 16. CDR3 length equals 18 residues. The CDR3 nucleotides are TGTGCCAGCAGTGACCTTGGACAGGGGGCTGTAGAAAAGAGAACCCAGTACTTC. Amino acids: CASSDLGQGAVEKRTQYF.

This rearrangement joins TRBV12-3 or TRBV12-4 to TRBJ2-7; TRBD1 matches at 7 bases. The CDR3 covers 14 residues. Trimming took 3 bases from V and 3 from J; bases not matched to a gene: 5. The CDR3 loop is CASSFGAGGYEQYF. The CDR3 DNA is TGTGCCAGCAGTTTTGGAGCAGGGGGCTACGAGCAGTACTTC.